The next 8 T cell receptor beta chains were all read from a single sample in a study of beta chain features in type 1 diabetes. Overall study results and limits: The study found moderately but significantly shorter TCRB CDR3s in all four CD4+ subsets of Type 1 diabetes patients.

Since all of the isolated RNA was reverse transcribed, expressed TCRB transcripts were what got sequenced. Some clones are missing from TCRdb's copy, which holds only in-frame ones; the method was immunoSEQ multiplex PCR. Of around 100,000 clones in the sample, 25% to 35% were seen once. Antigen specificity for these receptors is unknown. The sample comprised central memory CD4+ T cells from blood. These TCRs come from a woman in her late teens or twenties with type 1 diabetes.

The genes are TRBV6-5 and TRBJ1-1; TRBD1 aligns across 7 bases. V lost 4 bases to trimming and J lost 7 bases; unmatched junction nucleotides: 9. The CDR3 contains 14 residues. CDR1 is MNHEY, CDR2 SVGAGI, per germline. The chain's CDR3 is CASSSPYRGGEAFF. The CDR3 DNA sequence: TGTGCCAGCAGTTCCCCGTACAGGGGTGGTGAAGCTTTCTTT.

In its sample, this clone was seen a few times. V gene TRBV28 combines with J gene TRBJ2-4, with TRBD2 as a possible D gene (6 bases). Germline CDR1 reads MDHEN; CDR2 reads SYDVKM. The CDR3 is 15 residues long. The ends were cut back, 2 bases at V and 10 bases at J, with 18 bases in the middle. Here the CDR3 reads CASSLIGSGYKIQYF. CDR3 bases: TGTGCCAGCAGTTTAATCGGTAGCGGATATAAAATTCAGTACTTC.

This clone has more than one count but fewer than ten. V gene TRBV7-9 combines with J gene TRBJ1-4; 9 positions agree with TRBD1. The CDR3 is 14 residues long. Looked up from germline, CDR1 is SEHNR and CDR2 is FQNEAQ (reference sequence). V lost 4 bases, J lost 8 bases, and 5 bases stayed unmatched. This CDR3 reads CASSSGQGEEKLFF. The CDR3 DNA sequence: TGTGCCAGCAGCTCGGGACAGGGTGAGGAAAAACTGTTTTTT. Together with reference TRBV7-9 and TRBJ1-4, the CDR3 gives the full variable domain: DTGVSQNPRHKITKRGQNVTFRCDPISEHNRLYWYRQTLGQGPEFLTYFQNEAQLEKSRLLSDRFSAERPKGSFSTLEIQRTEQGDSAMYLCASSSGQGEEKLFFGSGTQLSVL.

This clone was detected only a few times. The chain couples TRBV4-3 to TRBJ2-1; 10 bases align to TRBD2. There are 19 residues in the CDR3. Losses at the gene ends were 4 bases for V and 10 bases for J; bases not matched to a gene: 22. Germline V CDR1 and CDR2: LGHNA, YSLEER. The CDR3, as DNA: TGCGCCAGCAGCCCGCGGTTTGGGACTAGCGACCGGAGAAGAGGGGAGCAGTTCTTC. Translated, it gives CASSPRFGTSDRRRGEQFF.

This clone came up a few times. The chain has TRBV9 and TRBJ2-3; weak D call: TRBD2 (6 bases). Trimming removed 4 bases from V and 1 base from J, with 13 bases in between. CDR1 is SGDLS and CDR2 is YYNGEE in the germline V gene. This CDR3 has 15 residues. The CDR3 spells CASSMSSSGTDTQYF. The CDR3 nucleotides are TGTGCCAGCAGCATGAGTTCTAGCGGCACAGATACGCAGTATTTT.

The chain joins TRBV10-2 to TRBJ2-5; 9 bases are shared with TRBD1. Trimming at V came to 11 bases and at J to 1 base, leaving 5 bases not matched to a gene. Germline loops: CDR1 WSHSY, CDR2 SAAADI. This CDR3 has 13 residues. CDR3: CAATGGVQETQYF. In nucleotides, the CDR3 is TGCGCCGCGACAGGGGGGGTCCAAGAGACCCAGTACTTC.

This clone was observed at least ten times. This chain uses TRBV2 with TRBJ2-7, with 7 bases lining up with TRBD2. The germline V gene encodes CDR1 SNHLY and CDR2 FYNNEI. The CDR3 loop spans 15 amino acids. After removal of 4 bases from V and 5 bases from J, the junction contained 11 bases not matched to a gene. The CDR3 DNA follows: TGTGCCAGCAGTGGGGGTCCCGGACTAGGGCACGAGCAGTACGTC. Amino acid sequence: CASSGGPGLGHEQYV.

V is TRBV30 and J is TRBJ2-3; 12 bases align to TRBD2. V shed 4 bases, J shed 2 bases, and the junction held 4 bases outside the gene matches. Germline CDR1 reads GTSNPN; CDR2 reads SVGIG (reference sequence). The CDR3 spans 15 residues. CDR3 sequence: CAWIGLAGTTDTQYF. The DNA of the CDR3 is TGTGCCTGGATTGGACTAGCGGGAACCACAGATACGCAGTATTTT.